A selection of T cell receptor beta chains follows, all from one sample in a study of siplizumab effects on memory and regulatory T cells. TCRdb keeps only in-frame clones here, not all; method: immunoSEQ multiplex PCR. The sample shows fewer than 100,000 clones, approximately 93% of them seen only once. Sequences were obtained from non-Treg CD4+ T cells sorted from blood. These receptors were taken from a human donor in good health. Both conserved end residues are part of each CDR3. A D gene is named only where the DNA matches it firmly.

j_call v_call d_call cdr3_nt cdr3_aa
TRBJ2-2 TRBV9 - TGTGCCAGCAGCGTAGTGGATCTCGGGGAGCTGTTTTTT CASSVVDLGELFF
TRBJ1-3 TRBV4-1 - TGCGCCAGCAGCCAAGGGCAGAACTCTGGAAACACCATATATTTT CASSQGQNSGNTIYF
TRBJ2-1 TRBV4-3 - TGCGCCAGCAGCCAAGACGTGGGTAATGAGCAGTTCTTC CASSQDVGNEQFF
TRBJ2-1 TRBV5-6 TRBD2 TGTGCCAGCAGCTTGTTTTCTAGCGGGGGGCTGGGAAATGAGCAGTTCTTC CASSLFSSGGLGNEQFF
TRBJ2-2 TRBV5-1 - TGCGCCAGCAGTCGGGCCAGGGGGAACACCGGGGAGCTGTTTTTT CASSRARGNTGELFF
TRBJ2-7 TRBV6-1 TRBD1 TGTGCCAGCAGTGAAGCTTGGACAGGGGCCGAGCAGTACTTC CASSEAWTGAEQYF
TRBJ1-2 TRBV7-8 TRBD1 TGTGCCAGCAGCCCCGGAGGAGGGGGCTTACGAGGCTACACCTTC CASSPGGGGLRGYTF
TRBJ1-4 TRBV27 - TGTGCCAGCAGTTCGCAGGGGAGGAGGGAAAAACTGTTTTTT CASSSQGRREKLFF
TRBJ1-6 TRBV30 - TGTGCCTGGGACCAGGGAAGGGGTTCACCCCTCCACTTT CAWDQGRGSPLHF
TRBJ2-1 TRBV27 - TGTGCCAGCAGTTTATCGTTCGGAGAGCAGTTCTTC CASSLSFGEQFF
TRBJ1-2 TRBV30 - TGTGCCTGGAGCAAGACAGGCCCCTATGGCTACACCTTC CAWSKTGPYGYTF
TRBJ1-1 TRBV4-3 - TGCGCCAGCAGCCAAACCCTGAACACTGAAGCTTTCTTT CASSQTLNTEAFF